This TCR beta chain was found in a study of blood T cell repertoires in COVID-19. Original analysis: The authors estimated nucleated cell counts from reference gene primer amplification. Assay used: immunoSEQ multiplex PCR; TCRdb lists only in-frame clones, some missing. V and J calls and clone size come straight from that table; D and trimming were deduced from the DNA. Of over 120,000 clones listed, roughly 80% were seen once; the top ten hold 9%. The germline CDR1 and CDR2 sequences are MDHEN and SYDVKM. This CDR3 contains 15 residues. Losses at the gene ends were 6 bases for V and 4 bases for J; bases not matched to a gene: 9.

The sequenced material came from peripheral blood. The TCR originated in a woman aged 50 to 60 with active or convalescent COVID-19. The chain couples TRBV28 to TRBJ2-5, with 9 nucleotides matching TRBD1. CDR3 bases: TGTGCCAGCAGGCGAGGACAGGGGAGGGGAGAGACCCAGTACTTC. This gives the protein CASRRGQGRGETQYF.